This T cell receptor (beta chain) emerged from a study of T cell responses to AZD1222 COVID-19 vaccine. Study observations and caveats: White British ancestry dominated among donors, who included more females, and clonal diversity was possibly underestimated. The breadth and depth of Spike-specific TCRs increased once two AZD1222 doses had been given. The span of vaccine-associated CD4 TCRs extended across spike, with dominance at 160-218 and 743-854.

This CDR3 has 12 residues. Germline lookup yields CDR1 LGHDT and CDR2 YNNKEL (reference sequence). With 5 bases removed from V and 2 bases from J, the gap between germline ends came to 5 bases. A word on this clone: The antigen is undetermined.

TCRdb's table, derived via immunoSEQ multiplex PCR, lists solely in-frame clones and lacks some. The data contain 150,000 to 200,000 clones, roughly nine tenths of them seen just once; the ten biggest clones take up less than 1.5%. This sequence joins TRBV3-1 (or the pseudogene TRBV3-2) and TRBJ2-3; no clear D gene. The sample here was peripheral blood, taken 28 days after the second AZD1222 dose. This TCR was sampled from an adult who received the AZD1222 COVID-19 vaccine. DNA for the CDR3: TGTGCCAGCAGCTTTTACACAGATACGCAGTATTTT. This translates into CASSFYTDTQYF.